These T cell receptor beta chains were read from a single sample in a study of radiotherapy plus CTLA-4 blockade in lung cancer. The protocol was immunoSEQ multiplex PCR, while the TCRdb copy is restricted to in-frame clones and leaves out a portion. This sample has tens of thousands of clones; around 70% occur once, and the top ten carry 4% to 5.5%. The sample consisted of peripheral blood, taken from a patient treated with radiotherapy plus ipilimumab. These receptors were collected from a human donor with non-small cell lung cancer whose response to radiotherapy plus ipilimumab could not be evaluated. CDR3s include the opening cysteine and the closing phenylalanine or tryptophan. A D gene is named only where the DNA matches it firmly. Size is omitted from some rows. Given values are once, few, many or a class for expanded clones.

TRBJ2-5 | . | TRBV7-9 | . | TGTGCCAGCAGCTTAATGTCAACTTTGGAGACCCAGTACTTC | CASSLMSTLETQYF
TRBJ1-1 | . | TRBV19 | once | TGTGCCAGTAGTAGGCTGAACACTGAAGCTTTCTTT | CASSRLNTEAFF
TRBJ2-5 | . | TRBV5-4 | . | TGTGCCAGCAGCTTATACGCTGCGGAGACCCAGTACTTC | CASSLYAAETQYF
TRBJ2-7 | TRBD2 | TRBV18 | . | TGTGCCAGCTCACCACGGGGTAGCGGGAGCTACGAGCAGTACTTC | CASSPRGSGSYEQYF
TRBJ2-5 | . | TRBV7-7 | few | TGTGCTAGCAGCCCGGGGACATTCCAAGAGACCCAGTACTTC | CASSPGTFQETQYF
TRBJ2-3 | TRBD1 | TRBV5-4 | . | TGTGCCAGCAGCACCGTGACAGGGAGCACAGATACGCAGTATTTT | CASSTVTGSTDTQYF
TRBJ2-5 | TRBD2 | TRBV11-2 | . | TGTGCCAGCAGCTTAACTGGACTAGCGGAAGAGACCCAGTACTTC | CASSLTGLAEETQYF
TRBJ2-2 | TRBD1 | TRBV9 | . | TGTGCCAGCAGCCTCAGGACAGGGAACACCGGGGAGCTGTTTTTT | CASSLRTGNTGELFF
TRBJ1-2 | TRBD1 | TRBV4-1 | . | TGCGCCAGCAGCCAAGCGGTAACAGGGGGCAGCTATGGCTACACCTTC | CASSQAVTGGSYGYTF
TRBJ1-1 | TRBD1 | TRBV5-1 | . | TGCGCCAGCAGCTTCCAAGGTCCGGGACAGGGTTCCACTGAAGCTTTCTTT | CASSFQGPGQGSTEAFF
TRBJ2-7 | . | TRBV6-5 | . | TGTGCCAGCAGTCAAACCGGGACCTACGAGCAGTACTTC | CASSQTGTYEQYF
TRBJ2-3 | TRBD2 | TRBV7-9 | . | TGTGCCAGCAGCTCCAGGTCTAGCGGACCCACAGATACGCAGTATTTT | CASSSRSSGPTDTQYF
TRBJ1-1 | . | TRBV28 | . | TGTGCCAGCAGTTCGTCGTTTTCGGCTTTCTTT | CASSSSFSAFF
TRBJ2-5 | . | TRBV29-1 | . | TGCAGCGTCACCAGATCGGGGGAGACCCAGTACTTC | CSVTRSGETQYF
TRBJ2-1 | TRBD2 | TRBV5-1 | once | TGCGCCAGCAGTGAGGATAGCGGGAGTTTTATTGAGCAGTTCTTC | CASSEDSGSFIEQFF
TRBJ1-2 | . | TRBV2 | . | TGTGCCAGCAGGGCTTCGGACTGGGTTAACTATGGCTACACCTTC | CASRASDWVNYGYTF
TRBJ1-2 | . | TRBV6-5 | once | TGTGCCAGCAGTGAGAGAACTGGCTACACCTTC | CASSERTGYTF
TRBJ2-7 | . | TRBV6-5 | few | TGTGCCAGCAGTCCACGGCGCGGCTCCTACGAGCAGTACTTC | CASSPRRGSYEQYF
TRBJ1-2 | . | TRBV28 | . | TGTGCCAGCAGCCTGCGCCTATATGGCTACACCTTC | CASSLRLYGYTF
TRBJ2-3 | . | TRBV29-1 | . | TGCAGCGTTGCGGTTAGCACAGATACGCAGTATTTT | CSVAVSTDTQYF
TRBJ2-2 | TRBD2 | TRBV7-7 | . | TGTGCCAGCAGCTTGAGCGGGACGAACACCGGGGAGCTGTTTTTT | CASSLSGTNTGELFF
TRBJ2-3 | TRBD1 | TRBV2 | . | TGTGCCAGCAGTAAAGGACAGGGGCAGAAAGATACGCAGTATTTT | CASSKGQGQKDTQYF
TRBJ1-2 | TRBD1 | TRBV9 | . | TGTGCCAGCAAACAGGGGGCTAATGGCTACACCTTC | CASKQGANGYTF
TRBJ2-6 | TRBD1 | TRBV4-1 | . | TGCGCCAGCAGCCAAGGAGGCAGGGGGCGAAGTGGGGCCAACGTCCTGACTTTC | CASSQGGRGRSGANVLTF
TRBJ1-2 | TRBD1 | TRBV5-4 | . | TGTGCCAGCAAAGAACAGGGGGCGGGTTTTAGTATCCGCTACACCTTC | CASKEQGAGFSIRYTF
TRBJ1-1 | . | TRBV5-6 | once | TGTGCCAGCAGCTTGGGACGGAGGAACACTGAAGCTTTCTTT | CASSLGRRNTEAFF
TRBJ1-5 | TRBD1 | TRBV25-1 | once | TGTGCCAGCAGGGGACAGTCTGCTCACGAGCCCCAGCATTTT | CASRGQSAHEPQHF
TRBJ2-2 | . | TRBV28 | . | TGTGCCAGCAGTTTGGAGGCGAACACCGGGGAGCTGTTTTTT | CASSLEANTGELFF
TRBJ1-4 | . | TRBV7-2 | . | TGTGCCAGCAGCTCAGCTCAGACAACTAATGAAAAACTGTTTTTT | CASSSAQTTNEKLFF
TRBJ2-3 | TRBD1 | TRBV7-9 | . | TGTGCCAGCAGCCGACGGGGACAGGTCACAGATACGCAGTATTTT | CASSRRGQVTDTQYF
TRBJ2-1 | TRBD2 | TRBV29-1 | once | TGCAGCTCCCGGACTAGCGGTTTGTACAATGAGCAGTTCTTC | CSSRTSGLYNEQFF
TRBJ1-2 | TRBD1 | TRBV23-1 | . | TGCGCCAGCAGTCAAGGACGGACAGGGGGACGGGATGGCTACACCTTC | CASSQGRTGGRDGYTF
TRBJ2-7 | . | TRBV5-1 | once | TGCGCCAGCAGCTTGCGAGCGGCGGGAAGCTCCTACGAGCAGTACTTC | CASSLRAAGSSYEQYF
TRBJ2-7 | . | TRBV6-5 | . | TGTGCCAGCAGTTACGGCAGGGCCTACGAGCAGTACTTC | CASSYGRAYEQYF
TRBJ2-7 | . | TRBV6-1 | . | TGTGCCAGCGGGCGGGACCCGAACGTCCACGAGCAGTACTTC | CASGRDPNVHEQYF
TRBJ2-2 | TRBD2 | TRBV4-1 | . | TGCGCCAGCAGCCAGAGGACTAGCGGGAGGGGAACCGGGGAGCTGTTTTTT | CASSQRTSGRGTGELFF
TRBJ2-3 | TRBD1 | TRBV4-1 | . | TGCGCCAGCAGCCAAACGAGCACAGGGGCTATGGATACGCAGTATTTT | CASSQTSTGAMDTQYF
TRBJ2-7 | TRBD1 | TRBV6-5 | . | TGTGCCAGCAGCCGGGACAGGGTACACGAGCAGTACTTC | CASSRDRVHEQYF
TRBJ1-5 | . | TRBV30 | . | TGTGCCTGGAGTGTAATTCAGGGCGATCAGCCCCAGCATTTT | CAWSVIQGDQPQHF
TRBJ1-1 | . | TRBV9 | . | TGTGCCAGCAGCGTAACAGGGAACATGAACACTGAAGCTTTCTTT | CASSVTGNMNTEAFF
TRBJ1-2 | . | TRBV5-4 | few | TGTGCCAGCAGCCAATGGGGCGATGACGATGGCTACACCTTC | CASSQWGDDDGYTF
TRBJ1-2 | TRBD1 | TRBV27 | few | TGTGCCAGCAGTTCGACAGGGAACTATGGCTACACCTTC | CASSSTGNYGYTF
TRBJ1-2 | . | TRBV2 | . | TGTGCCAGCAGTGAAGGTGCCCAGGGGACTAACTATGGCTACACCTTC | CASSEGAQGTNYGYTF
TRBJ2-3 | TRBD2 | TRBV5-4 | . | TGTGCCAGCAGCTTTGGTGGGGGGGGCACAGATACGCAGTATTTT | CASSFGGGGTDTQYF